This TCR beta chain was found in a study of T cell responses to AZD1222 COVID-19 vaccine (dated by TCRdb to the early 2020s). As for the study more broadly: AZD1222 recipients with second doses at about 4 weeks or about 12 weeks were pooled, because spike-specific TCR depth and breadth did not differ between schedules. A total of 230 to 250 trial participants underwent TCR sequencing, of whom 207 had received two doses of AZD1222 and some 26 had received two doses of the MenACWY control vaccine. Enrollment into the trials was organized by age into subgroups of 18-55, 56-69 and 70-plus years, and those subgroups contained approximately 150, 30 and 60 TCR-sequenced participants, respectively. What the work shows at the level of the full study, not this receptor alone: Participants were mostly white British and included more females than males, and it was suggested by the authors that clonal diversity may have been underestimated. After two AZD1222 doses, spike-specific TCR breadth and depth were significantly higher than at day 0 and than in MenACWY recipients. In the small 56-69-year group, the increase in depth fell short of significance, most likely because of low power. Reportedly, close to half of the unique spike-specific TCRs recognized epitopes lying outside the regions that are mutated in the B.1.351 and B.1.1.7 variants. Conclusions about previously exposed vaccinees are limited, since just a handful of AZD1222 recipients were seropositive for SARS-CoV-2 at baseline. CD4 TCRs associated with the vaccine covered the entire spike protein, and the dominant responses were in regions 160-218 and 743-854. No day 14 peak-response samples were available, so repertoires were characterized only after the peak T cell response.

V drops 3 bases and J drops 6 bases, leaving 8 bases in between. The CDR3 measures 13 amino acids from cysteine to phenylalanine. Of the read, only the CDR3 DNA is kept; its 39 bases are in frame from base 1. In the germline V gene, CDR1 corresponds to MRHNA and CDR2 to SNTAGT. This clone has only one observation. Its antigen is currently not known. Base qualities are missing; no much larger clone stands one base away. The CDR3 regions of human TCRbeta chains were analyzed by immunosequencing. Regarding the original processing steps: Repertoire TCRs were matched against a reference library of SARS-CoV-2-specific TCRs generated with the MIRA antigen-specificity platform. Breadth meant the fraction of unique TCRs that were SARS-CoV-2-associated, whereas depth meant the fraction of total T cells that were SARS-CoV-2-associated. Using the MIRA data, every spike-specific TCR was mapped to the spike region that the TCR reacted to and assigned to either a CD4 or a CD8 class. Log10-transformed breadth and depth values were compared by one-way ANOVA with Sidak's multiple comparisons tests. In its TCRdb copy, this immuneACCESS table keeps in-frame sequences only and misses some clones. Where compared with another copy, unresolved V genes explain less than half of these, and the others have no known cause. D and trimming come from the DNA, and the V and J calls and clone size come from that table. The sample has more than 85,000 clones on record, about 81% of them singletons. The ten largest clones represent roughly 4.5% of the sample.

Taken with the paper, the label for time point translates to: baseline before first vaccination. Samples from vaccinated people were obtained from the UK trials COV001 and COV002, which included a single-blind randomized controlled phase 2/3 trial of AZD1222 (ChAdOx1 nCoV-19) in healthy adults. For TCRbeta chain sequencing, PBMC samples were collected from trial participants at day 0 and at day 28 after the second dose. The sequence was collected from an adult in good health. Sequenced here: peripheral blood, sampled on day 0 of AZD1222 vaccination. The V and J segments used are TRBV6-4 and TRBJ2-2; the D gene identity is not certain. The DNA sequence is given as TGTGCCAGCAGTGAGACCCACCCCGGGGAGCTGTTTTTT. This gives the protein CASSETHPGELFF.